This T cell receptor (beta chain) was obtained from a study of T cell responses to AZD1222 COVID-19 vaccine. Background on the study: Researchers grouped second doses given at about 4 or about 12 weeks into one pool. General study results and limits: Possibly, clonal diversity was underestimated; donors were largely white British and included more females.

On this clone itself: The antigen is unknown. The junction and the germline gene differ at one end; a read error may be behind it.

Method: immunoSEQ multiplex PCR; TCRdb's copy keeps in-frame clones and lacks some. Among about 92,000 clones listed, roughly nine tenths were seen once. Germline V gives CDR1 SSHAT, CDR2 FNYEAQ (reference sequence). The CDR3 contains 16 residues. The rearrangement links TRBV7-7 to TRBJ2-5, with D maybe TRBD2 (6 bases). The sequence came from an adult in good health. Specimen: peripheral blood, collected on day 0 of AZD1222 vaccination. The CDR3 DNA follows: TGTGCTAGCAGCCAACTGGGGGGTCCCCGCCAAGAGACCCAGTACTTC. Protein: CASSQLGGPRQETQYF.